This T cell receptor beta chain was captured by sequencing in a study of tumor-infiltrating lymphocytes in primary liver carcinoma. The overall study: The cohort consisted of patients whose primary liver carcinoma was surgically resected. Study-wide results and caveats: Significantly greater top-250-clone fractions characterized tumors relative to blood (p = 0.039).

It was unsorted whole blood that yielded blood RNA, and germline DNA was also extracted. Among the patients, all had chronic HBV infection and none had been treated. Four milliliters of peripheral blood were collected before surgery. Comment on this clonotype: Its cognate antigen is unknown. The junction departs from germline at one end; a sequencing error may be responsible.

A constant-region primer served to make TCR beta cDNA from roughly 540 ng total RNA. ARM-PCR, slightly modified, supplied the TCR beta libraries through three nested multiplex PCR rounds. Forward primers for TRBV1-TRBV30 and a C-beta reverse primer served the first two PCR rounds, at 10 cycles each. A single record per CDR3 protein comes from TCRdb applying MiXCR to the multiplex PCR reads. The sample contains 180,000 or so distinct CDR3 sequences, approximately 60% of which appear only once. The germline CDR1 and CDR2 sequences are SGHAT and FQNNGV. The CDR3 extends over 11 amino acids. The sequence was obtained from a man between 35 and 55 years old with primary liver carcinoma and hepatitis B virus infection. J is TRBJ2-1 and V is TRBV11-2; D call uncertain. Sequencing was performed on peripheral blood. The CDR3 DNA follows: TGTGCAAGCAGCCCTTACAATGAGCGGTTCTTC. It encodes CASSPYNERFF.